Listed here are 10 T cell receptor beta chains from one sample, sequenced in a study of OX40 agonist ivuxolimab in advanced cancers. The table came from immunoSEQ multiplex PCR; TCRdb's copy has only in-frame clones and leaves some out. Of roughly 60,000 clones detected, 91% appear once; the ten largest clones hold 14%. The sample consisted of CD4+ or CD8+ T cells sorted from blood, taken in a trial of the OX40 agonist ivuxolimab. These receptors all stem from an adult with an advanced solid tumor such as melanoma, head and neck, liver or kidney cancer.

CDR3 nucleotides: TGTGCCAGCAGCTTAGCCCGGGAGGCCGGGGAGCTGTTTTTT. Translated, it gives CASSLAREAGELFF. The chain has TRBV7-2 and TRBJ2-2, with TRBD2 identical over 7 bases. The CDR3 runs to 14 residues. The V and J ends lost 0 bases and 6 bases, in that order; junction bases with no gene match: 1. Germline V gene sequence: CDR1 SGHTA, CDR2 FQGNSA.

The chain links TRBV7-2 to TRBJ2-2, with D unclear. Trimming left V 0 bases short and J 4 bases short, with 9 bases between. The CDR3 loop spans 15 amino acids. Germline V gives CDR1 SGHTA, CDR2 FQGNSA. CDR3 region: CASSLAGSLTGELFF. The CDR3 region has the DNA TGTGCCAGCAGCTTAGCCGGCTCCCTCACCGGGGAGCTGTTTTTT.

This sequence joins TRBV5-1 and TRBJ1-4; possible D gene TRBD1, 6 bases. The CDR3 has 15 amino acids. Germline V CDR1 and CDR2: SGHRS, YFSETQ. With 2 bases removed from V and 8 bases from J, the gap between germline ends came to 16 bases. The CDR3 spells CASSLSGAGGEKLFF. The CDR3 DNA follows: TGCGCCAGCAGCTTAAGCGGGGCCGGGGGCGAAAAACTGTTTTTT.

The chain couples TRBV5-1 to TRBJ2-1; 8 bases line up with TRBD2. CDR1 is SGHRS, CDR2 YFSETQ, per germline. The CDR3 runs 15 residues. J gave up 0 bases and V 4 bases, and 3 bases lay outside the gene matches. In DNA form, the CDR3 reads TGCGCCAGCAGCACCCTAGCGGGCTCCTACAATGAGCAGTTCTTC. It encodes CASSTLAGSYNEQFF.

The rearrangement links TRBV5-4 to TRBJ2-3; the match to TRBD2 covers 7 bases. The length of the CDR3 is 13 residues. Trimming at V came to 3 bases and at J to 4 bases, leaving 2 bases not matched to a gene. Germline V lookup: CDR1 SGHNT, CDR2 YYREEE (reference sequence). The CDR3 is CASSSRGADTQYF. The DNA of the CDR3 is TGTGCCAGCAGCTCTCGGGGGGCAGATACGCAGTATTTT.

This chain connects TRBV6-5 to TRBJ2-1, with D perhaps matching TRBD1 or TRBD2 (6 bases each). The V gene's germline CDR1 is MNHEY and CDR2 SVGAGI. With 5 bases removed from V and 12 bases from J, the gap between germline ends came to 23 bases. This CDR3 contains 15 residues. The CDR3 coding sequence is TGTGCCAGCAGTGCCGGGACTGCGGCCAGGGGAGGGCAGTTCTTC. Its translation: CASSAGTAARGGQFF.

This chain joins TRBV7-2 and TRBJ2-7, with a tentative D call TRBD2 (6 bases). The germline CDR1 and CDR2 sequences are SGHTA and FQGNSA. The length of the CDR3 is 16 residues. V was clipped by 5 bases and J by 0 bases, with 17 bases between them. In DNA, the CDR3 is TGTGCCAGCAGCCTACTCGGTATAGCGGACTCCTACGAGCAGTACTTC. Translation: CASSLLGIADSYEQYF.

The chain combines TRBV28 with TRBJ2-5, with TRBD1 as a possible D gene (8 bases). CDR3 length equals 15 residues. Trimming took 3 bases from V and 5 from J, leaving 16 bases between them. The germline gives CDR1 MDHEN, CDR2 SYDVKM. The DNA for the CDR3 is TGTGCCAGCAGTTTGACAGGGGCGGGGGAGGAGACCCAGTACTTC. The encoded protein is CASSLTGAGEETQYF.

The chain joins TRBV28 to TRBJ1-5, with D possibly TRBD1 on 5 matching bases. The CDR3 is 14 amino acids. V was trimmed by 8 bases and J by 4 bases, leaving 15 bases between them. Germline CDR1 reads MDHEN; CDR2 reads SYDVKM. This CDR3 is CASFNGGRNQPQHF. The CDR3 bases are TGTGCCAGCTTTAATGGGGGGAGGAATCAGCCCCAGCATTTT.

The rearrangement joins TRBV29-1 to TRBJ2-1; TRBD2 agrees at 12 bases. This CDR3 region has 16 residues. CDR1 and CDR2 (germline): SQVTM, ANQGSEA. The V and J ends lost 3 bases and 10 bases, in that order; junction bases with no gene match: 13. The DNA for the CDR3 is TGCAGCGTTGATCGGAGGGGGCTAGCGGGAGGGCCGGAGCAGTTCTTC. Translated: CSVDRRGLAGGPEQFF.